These 20 T cell receptor beta chains originate from one sample sequenced in a study of OX40 agonist ivuxolimab in advanced cancers. Generated by immunoSEQ multiplex PCR, the TCRdb table keeps only in-frame clones and is missing some. The sample has some 86,000 clones, about 89% seen once. The material sequenced was CD4+ or CD8+ T cells sorted from blood, taken in a trial of the OX40 agonist ivuxolimab. The receptors were sampled from an adult with an advanced solid tumor such as melanoma, head and neck, liver or kidney cancer.

The gene calls are TRBV7-2 and TRBJ2-1, with 7 nucleotides matching TRBD2. Trimming removed 7 bases from V and 9 bases from J; junction bases left unmatched: 6. This CDR3 spans 12 amino acids. Germline V CDR1 and CDR2: SGHTA, FQGNSA. CDR3 residues: CASTFSGGEQFF. As DNA, the CDR3 is TGTGCCAGCACCTTTTCGGGGGGTGAGCAGTTCTTC.

The V and J genes are TRBV10-3 and TRBJ2-7; 13 bases are shared with TRBD2. CDR1 and CDR2 (germline): ENHRY, SYGVKD. The V gene end was trimmed by 10 bases and the J gene end by 5 bases; junction bases not matched to a gene: 8. The CDR3 covers 14 residues. Here the CDR3 reads CATGLAGVFDEQYF. The CDR3 DNA reads as TGTGCCACCGGACTAGCGGGAGTTTTCGACGAGCAGTACTTC.

The chain joins TRBV28 to TRBJ2-7, with D possibly matching TRBD1 (6 bases). The germline CDR1 and CDR2 sequences are MDHEN and SYDVKM. The CDR3 runs 15 residues. With 5 bases removed from V and 5 bases from J, the gap between germline ends came to 19 bases. CDR3 sequence: CASSPFGSGADEQYF. The CDR3 coding sequence is TGTGCCAGCAGTCCCTTTGGCTCAGGGGCCGACGAGCAGTACTTC.

CDR3 protein: CASTLPGRGSYGYTF. The CDR3 region has the DNA TGTGCCAGCACCCTACCTGGGCGGGGTAGCTATGGCTACACCTTC. The V gene is TRBV2, the J gene TRBJ1-2, with no clear D. CDR1 SNHLY and CDR2 FYNNEI come from the germline V gene. V was clipped by 7 bases and J by 4 bases, with 19 bases between them. CDR3 size: 15 residues.

The chain uses TRBV28 and TRBJ1-5; no clear D gene. CDR3 length: 14 amino acids. The germline V gene has CDR1 MDHEN and CDR2 SYDVKM. Trimming removed 5 bases at V and 7 bases at J, with 15 bases between. The CDR3 nucleotides are TGTGCCAGCAGTCCTCATGCGGTAGAGCAGCCCCAGCATTTT. Its protein product is CASSPHAVEQPQHF.

The rearrangement links TRBV5-1 to TRBJ2-3; 9 bases map to TRBD2. The CDR3 is 15 residues long. Germline loops: CDR1 SGHRS, CDR2 YFSETQ. Germline trimming cut 4 bases from V and 1 base from J; bases unmatched to any gene: 4. CDR3 nucleotides: TGCGCCAGCAGCGCCCGCGGGAGGGGCACAGATACGCAGTATTTT. Translating gives CASSARGRGTDTQYF. The complete variable domain, with remaining parts taken from reference TRBV5-1 and TRBJ2-3, reads KAGVTQTPRYLIKTRGQQVTLSCSPISGHRSVSWYQQTPGQGLQFLFEYFSETQRNKGNFPGRFSGRQFSNSRSEMNVSTLELGDSALYLCASSARGRGTDTQYFGPGTRLTVL.

This clone has only one observation. The gene calls are TRBV11-2 and TRBJ2-7, with 10 nucleotides matching TRBD2. V was clipped by 4 bases and J by 4 bases; unmatched bases: 10. CDR1 is SGHAT, CDR2 FQNNGV, per germline. The CDR3 has 16 amino acids. The CDR3: CASSSPGLATYYEQYF. CDR3 sequence (DNA): TGTGCCAGCAGCTCCCCGGGACTAGCGACATATTACGAGCAGTACTTC.

This chain links TRBV27 with TRBJ2-1; no clear D gene. CDR3 size: 13 residues. CDR1 and CDR2 (germline): MNHEY, SMNVEV (reference sequence). V lost 5 bases and J 5 bases, leaving 10 bases between the germline ends. The CDR3 spells CASSIKTHNEQFF. CDR3 bases: TGTGCCAGCAGTATCAAGACCCACAATGAGCAGTTCTTC.

The chain is built from TRBV27 and TRBJ2-1; D may be TRBD2 (6 bases). The V gene's germline CDR1 is MNHEY and CDR2 SMNVEV (reference sequence). This CDR3 spans 18 amino acids. Trimming cost V 0 bases and J 1 base, with 16 bases left between them. CDR3 sequence: CASSLSPTSLFSYNEQFF. The CDR3 DNA sequence: TGTGCCAGCAGTTTATCGCCGACTAGTTTGTTTTCCTACAATGAGCAGTTCTTC.

V is TRBV7-2 and J is TRBJ1-4; D call uncertain. Germline CDR1 SGHTA, CDR2 FQGNSA. The CDR3 contains 14 residues. The ends were cut back, 4 bases at V and 6 bases at J, with 12 bases in the middle. The CDR3 is CASSWGGGDEKLFF. The CDR3 DNA follows: TGTGCCAGCAGCTGGGGAGGCGGGGATGAAAAACTGTTTTTT.

V gene TRBV19 combines with J gene TRBJ2-1, with D possibly being TRBD2 (6 bases). The V and J ends lost 6 bases and 9 bases respectively, with 18 bases between them. This CDR3 has 14 amino acids. Germline loops: CDR1 LNHDA, CDR2 SQIVND (reference sequence). The CDR3 loop is CASRDSGTFGEQFF. The CDR3 region has the DNA TGTGCCAGTAGAGACAGTGGGACTTTCGGTGAGCAGTTCTTC.

DNA for the CDR3: TGTGCCAGTAGTTCCACCAGGGAGGGAGAGACCCAGTACTTC. Translation gives CASSSTREGETQYF. The chain links TRBV19 to TRBJ2-5, with 7 positions matching TRBD2. This CDR3 region has 14 residues. Germline CDR1 LNHDA, CDR2 SQIVND (reference sequence). V lost 5 bases and J lost 4; bases outside the gene matches: 7.

V is TRBV5-1 and J is TRBJ2-5, with 10 positions matching TRBD2. J was trimmed by 2 bases and V by 1 base; bases with no gene match: 2. This CDR3 has 15 amino acids. CDR1 is SGHRS, CDR2 YFSETQ, per germline. CDR3: CASSLLAGGQETQYF. The DNA of the CDR3 is TGCGCCAGCAGCTTGTTAGCGGGAGGTCAAGAGACCCAGTACTTC.

The rearrangement links TRBV7-8 to TRBJ2-7; D gene ambiguous. V lost 1 base and J lost 2, with 9 bases in between. Germline assignment: CDR1 SGHVS and CDR2 FQNEAQ. The CDR3 is 14 amino acids. The CDR3 protein is CASSLGRQTYEQYF. DNA for the CDR3: TGTGCCAGCAGCTTAGGGCGTCAAACCTACGAGCAGTACTTC.

This chain uses TRBV7-3 with TRBJ2-2; no clear D. The CDR3 contains 12 residues. Trimming took off 2 bases at V and 7 bases at J, with 5 bases between the two ends. Germline V CDR1 and CDR2: SGHTA, FQGTGA. CDR3 in amino acids: CASSLSSGELFF. For the CDR3, the DNA is TGTGCCAGCAGCTTATCAAGCGGGGAGCTGTTTTTT.

This chain links TRBV14 with TRBJ1-2; TRBD1 is a possible D gene (5 bases). The CDR3 is made up of 15 amino acids. Germline V gene lookup returns CDR1 SGHDN and CDR2 FVKESK. Trimming stripped 0 bases from V and 0 bases from J, with 8 bases between. CDR3 sequence: CASSQDLTANYGYTF. The CDR3 DNA follows: TGTGCCAGCAGCCAAGACCTGACAGCTAACTATGGCTACACCTTC.

The V and J genes are TRBV5-1 and TRBJ2-3; D remains ambiguous. Per germline, CDR1 SGHRS and CDR2 YFSETQ. V was trimmed by 0 bases and J by 0 bases, leaving 11 bases between them. The CDR3 contains 16 residues. CDR3 residues: CASSLAVDASTDTQYF. CDR3 coding DNA: TGCGCCAGCAGCTTGGCAGTTGATGCTAGCACAGATACGCAGTATTTT.

J is TRBJ2-3 and V is TRBV2; D tentatively fits TRBD1 or TRBD2 (5 bases each). V was shortened by 6 bases and J by 0 bases, with 10 bases between the two germline ends. The CDR3 spans 14 residues. CDR1 is SNHLY, CDR2 FYNNEI, per germline. DNA for the CDR3: TGTGCCAGCAGGGGACCCGGCAGCACAGATACGCAGTATTTT. Translated: CASRGPGSTDTQYF.

The gene calls are TRBV7-9 and TRBJ1-5, with a weak D call TRBD1 (6 bases). CDR1 and CDR2 from the germline V gene are SEHNR and FQNEAQ (reference sequence). The germline V and J ends were trimmed by 7 bases and 9 bases, with 13 bases remaining between them. The CDR3 length is 12 residues. This CDR3 is CASKGGLGPQHF. Here the CDR3 DNA reads TGTGCCAGCAAGGGGGGATTGGGGCCCCAGCATTTT. The full variable domain, with the rest looked up from reference TRBV7-9 and TRBJ1-5, is DTGVSQNPRHKITKRGQNVTFRCDPISEHNRLYWYRQTLGQGPEFLTYFQNEAQLEKSRLLSDRFSAERPKGSFSTLEIQRTEQGDSAMYLCASKGGLGPQHFGDGTRLSIL.

The chain is built from TRBV28 and TRBJ1-3; 9 nucleotides line up with TRBD1. V was pared by 5 bases and J by 8 bases, with 7 bases of the junction left unmatched. This CDR3 has 14 residues. Per the germline V gene, CDR1 is MDHEN and CDR2 is SYDVKM. The CDR3 region is CASSPKGQGYTIYF. CDR3 DNA: TGTGCCAGCAGTCCGAAGGGACAGGGATACACCATATATTTT.